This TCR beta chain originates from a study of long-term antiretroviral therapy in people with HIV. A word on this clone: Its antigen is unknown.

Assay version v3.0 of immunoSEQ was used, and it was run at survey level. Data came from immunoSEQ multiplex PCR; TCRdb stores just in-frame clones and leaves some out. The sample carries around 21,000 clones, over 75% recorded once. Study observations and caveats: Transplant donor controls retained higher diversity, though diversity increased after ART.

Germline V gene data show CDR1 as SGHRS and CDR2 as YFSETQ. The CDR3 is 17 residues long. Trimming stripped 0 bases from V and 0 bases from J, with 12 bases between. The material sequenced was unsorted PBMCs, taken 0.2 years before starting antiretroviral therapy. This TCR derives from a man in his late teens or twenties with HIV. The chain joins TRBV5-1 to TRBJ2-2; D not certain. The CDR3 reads CASSLAGPAANTGELFF. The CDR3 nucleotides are TGCGCCAGCAGCTTGGCCGGGCCAGCTGCGAACACCGGGGAGCTGTTTTTT. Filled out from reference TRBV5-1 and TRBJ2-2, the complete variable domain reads KAGVTQTPRYLIKTRGQQVTLSCSPISGHRSVSWYQQTPGQGLQFLFEYFSETQRNKGNFPGRFSGRQFSNSRSEMNVSTLELGDSALYLCASSLAGPAANTGELFFGEGSRLTVL.